A single TCR beta chain is shown here with its context. This likely reflects a read error, since a far larger clone is one base away. This CDR3 region has 13 residues. V was pared by 3 bases and J by 5 bases, with 11 bases between. Germline CDR1 MNHGY, CDR2 SAAAGT. This specimen belongs to a study of prognosis after radiotherapy for stage I lung cancer. About the study: Patients with newly diagnosed primary stage I lung tumors numbered about 15, with roughly five others having oligometastatic NSCLC after surgical resection of the primary tumor.

The genomic DNA TCR beta CDR3 region underwent two rounds of multiplex PCR. Specific primers for each TRBV and TRBJ gene were what first-round PCR used. One entry per CDR3 protein, called by TCRdb with MiXCR from the multiplex PCR reads. The data hold approximately 17,000 distinct CDR3 sequences, with under 55% observed a single time. The sequence came from a donor over 45 with non-small cell lung cancer. Sample: PBMCs, taken before or after stereotactic body radiation therapy (not recorded which). The chain has TRBV6-8 and TRBJ2-7; no clear D. CDR3 in DNA: TGTGCCAGCAGTTATACGGCATCCCACGAGCAGTACTTC. This codes for CASSYTASHEQYF.